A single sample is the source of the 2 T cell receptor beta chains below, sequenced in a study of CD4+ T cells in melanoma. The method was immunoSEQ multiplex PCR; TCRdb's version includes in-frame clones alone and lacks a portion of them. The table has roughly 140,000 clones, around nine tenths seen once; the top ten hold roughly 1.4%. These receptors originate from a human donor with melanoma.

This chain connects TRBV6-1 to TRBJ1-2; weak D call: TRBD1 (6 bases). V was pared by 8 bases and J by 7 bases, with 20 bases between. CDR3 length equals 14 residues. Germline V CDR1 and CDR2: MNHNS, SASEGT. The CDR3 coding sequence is TGTGCCAGCGGAGGGGGTGACAGGTTGGGTGGCTACACCTTC. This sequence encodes CASGGGDRLGGYTF.

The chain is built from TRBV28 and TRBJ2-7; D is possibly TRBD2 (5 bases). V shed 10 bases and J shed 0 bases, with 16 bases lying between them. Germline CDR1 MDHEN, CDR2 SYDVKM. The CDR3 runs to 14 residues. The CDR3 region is CAIVSSRGSYEQYF. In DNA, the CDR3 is TGTGCCATCGTTTCGAGTCGGGGCTCCTACGAGCAGTACTTC.